These 32 T cell receptor beta chains originate from one sample sequenced in a study of shared clonotypes between healthy human individuals. Here immunoSEQ multiplex PCR was the method, and the copy in TCRdb shows in-frame clones only, minus some. The sample has some 2,100,000 clones, more than 90% seen once. Sequencing used naive CD4+ T cells sorted from blood. The subset: CD45RA+ positively selected. These receptors were collected from a man aged 18 to 35 in good health.

This chain links TRBV5-1 with TRBJ2-3; 8 bases agree with TRBD2. The ends lost 3 bases at V and 4 bases at J; junction bases unmatched: 7. Per germline, CDR1 SGHRS and CDR2 YFSETQ. CDR3 length: 15 amino acids. CDR3 sequence: CASSSASGGPDTQYF. The DNA of the CDR3 is TGCGCCAGCAGCTCCGCCAGCGGGGGCCCAGATACGCAGTATTTT.

The gene calls are TRBV2 and TRBJ2-7; D is perhaps TRBD1 (6 bases). CDR1 and CDR2 (germline): SNHLY, FYNNEI. The CDR3 loop spans 13 amino acids. V was clipped by 2 bases and J by 8 bases, with 13 bases between them. CDR3 loop: CASSEQQGAQQYF. The CDR3 DNA reads TGTGCCAGCAGTGAACAACAGGGCGCCCAGCAGTACTTC.

CDR3 sequence: CASSPLGQSDTQYF. CDR3 DNA: TGTGCCAGCTCACCACTGGGGCAGTCAGATACGCAGTATTTT. This chain uses TRBV18 with TRBJ2-3; TRBD1 is a possible D gene (5 bases). Trimming took off 1 base at V and 4 bases at J, with 9 bases between the two ends. Germline V gives CDR1 KGHSH, CDR2 LQKENI. The CDR3 is 14 residues long.

The chain links TRBV7-9 to TRBJ1-4, with 9 nucleotides matching TRBD1. The germline gives CDR1 SEHNR, CDR2 FQNEAQ (reference sequence). With 4 bases clipped from V and 8 bases from J, the junction kept 8 bases outside the gene matches. The CDR3 loop spans 15 amino acids. CDR3 coding DNA: TGTGCCAGCAGCTACGTGGGACAGGGTAACGAAAAACTGTTTTTT. This codes for CASSYVGQGNEKLFF.

In the case of this clone: Other DNA sequences in the same sample also yield this CDR3. The chain employs TRBV5-1 and TRBJ2-5, with D unresolved. CDR3 length: 13 amino acids. The germline V gene has CDR1 SGHRS and CDR2 YFSETQ. V was cut by 0 bases and J by 5 bases, with 8 bases left in between. Here the CDR3 DNA reads TGCGCCAGCAGCTTGGGGGTCCAGGAGACCCAGTACTTC. Translating it yields CASSLGVQETQYF.

The chain recombines TRBV2 with TRBJ2-7; D might be TRBD1 (6 bases). Germline CDR1 and CDR2: SNHLY and FYNNEI. CDR3 size: 15 residues. Deletions cut 7 bases from V and 4 bases from J, with 20 bases between. As DNA, the CDR3 is TGTGCCAGCATACCCGGGCAGGGGATGATGTACGAGCAGTACTTC. This translates into CASIPGQGMMYEQYF.

The rearrangement uses TRBV5-1 and TRBJ2-7; 8 bases fit TRBD1. The germline CDR1 and CDR2 sequences are SGHRS and YFSETQ. This CDR3 spans 14 amino acids. V lost 5 bases and J lost 2; bases outside the gene matches: 6. CDR3 DNA: TGCGCCAGCAGTGTGGACAGGGACCCCTACGAGCAGTACTTC. This encodes CASSVDRDPYEQYF. Supplemented by reference TRBV5-1 and TRBJ2-7, the full variable domain reads KAGVTQTPRYLIKTRGQQVTLSCSPISGHRSVSWYQQTPGQGLQFLFEYFSETQRNKGNFPGRFSGRQFSNSRSEMNVSTLELGDSALYLCASSVDRDPYEQYFGPGTRLTVT.

V and J are TRBV6-6 and TRBJ2-7, with D hard to call. CDR1 and CDR2 from the germline V gene are MNHNY and SVGAGI (reference sequence). V was pared by 5 bases and J by 12 bases, with 17 bases between. The CDR3 loop spans 12 amino acids. The CDR3 region is CASSLNSAKAYF. The CDR3 DNA sequence: TGTGCCAGCAGTCTGAACTCTGCGAAAGCGTACTTC.

Worth noting for this clone: The CDR3 ends on some other residue instead of the conserved phenylalanine or tryptophan, so this is likely a read error. This rearrangement joins TRBV5-6 to TRBJ1-6, with a possible D match to TRBD1 (5 bases). CDR1 and CDR2 from the germline V gene are SGHDT and YYEEEE. The CDR3 is 16 amino acids. Trimming removed 3 bases from V and 9 bases from J, with 19 bases in between. The CDR3 bases are TGTGCCAGCAGCTCGGGAAGGGGATCAGTAGGTTCACCCCTCCACCTT. This translates into CASSSGRGSVGSPLHL.

The V gene is TRBV10-3, the J gene TRBJ2-7, with D uncertain. Germline assignment: CDR1 ENHRY and CDR2 SYGVKD. Trimming stripped 0 bases from V and 0 bases from J, with 9 bases between. The CDR3 covers 15 residues. The CDR3 reads CAISESALDSYEQYF. The CDR3 DNA follows: TGTGCCATCAGTGAGTCGGCCCTGGACTCCTACGAGCAGTACTTC.

The chain links TRBV18 to TRBJ1-6, with D unresolved. Between the trimmed V and J ends, which lost 4 bases and 8 bases, there was a span of 15 bases. The CDR3 has 15 amino acids. Germline values: CDR1 KGHSH, CDR2 LQKENI. In DNA, the CDR3 is TGTGCCAGCTCACAAGCGCCCGGATACGATTCACCCCTCCACTTT. Amino acids: CASSQAPGYDSPLHF.

V and J are TRBV5-6 and TRBJ2-5; D is perhaps TRBD1 (7 bases). This CDR3 spans 16 amino acids. Germline V CDR1 and CDR2: SGHDT, YYEEEE. The V end was cut by 3 bases, the J end by 4 bases, with 19 bases between. The CDR3 DNA reads as TGTGCCAGCAGCTGGAACTACCGACAGGGAGGAGAGACCCAGTACTTC. Residues: CASSWNYRQGGETQYF.

This chain joins TRBV25-1 and TRBJ2-5; TRBD1 matches at 8 bases. Germline V gene lookup returns CDR1 MGHDK and CDR2 SYGVNS. CDR3 length: 14 residues. V lost 7 bases, J lost 1 base, and 5 bases stayed unmatched. In nucleotides, the CDR3 is TGTGCCAGCACAACGACAGGGGCCCAAGAGACCCAGTACTTC. Translating it yields CASTTTGAQETQYF.

This chain links TRBV5-1 with TRBJ1-1, with TRBD1 matching 7 bases. Germline V gives CDR1 SGHRS, CDR2 YFSETQ. V lost 3 bases, J lost 0 bases, and 8 bases stayed unmatched. There are 16 residues in the CDR3. In DNA, the CDR3 is TGCGCCAGCAGCTCACAGGGGTTAGCTATGAACACTGAAGCTTTCTTT. Its protein is CASSSQGLAMNTEAFF.

The chain employs TRBV11-2 and TRBJ1-5; the D gene is possibly TRBD1 (5 bases). Germline CDR1 and CDR2: SGHAT and FQNNGV. Trimming pared 0 bases from V and 5 bases from J, leaving 11 bases between. CDR3 length equals 15 residues. The CDR3 nucleotides read TGTGCCAGCAGCTTAGAGGGGGGTGCGTATCAGCCCCAGCATTTT. Translation gives CASSLEGGAYQPQHF.

In DNA, the CDR3 is TGTGCCAGCACCAAAACCCGGGACAGTAATGACGGGGAGCTGTTTTTT. Protein: CASTKTRDSNDGELFF. The chain couples TRBV27 to TRBJ2-2; TRBD1 aligns across 7 bases. CDR3 size: 16 residues. The germline V gene encodes CDR1 MNHEY and CDR2 SMNVEV (reference sequence). The V gene end was trimmed by 7 bases and the J gene end by 7 bases; junction bases not matched to a gene: 15.

The J gene is TRBJ2-1, the V gene TRBV6-5, with TRBD2 matching over 14 bases. The CDR3 is 16 amino acids. Germline CDR1 and CDR2: MNHEY and SVGAGI. V gave up 3 bases and J gave up 10 bases; unmatched junction bases: 8. The CDR3 nucleotides are TGTGCCAGCAGTTATGGTGGACTAGCGGGGGGTAGGGAGCAGTTCTTC. It yields the protein CASSYGGLAGGREQFF.

The chain combines TRBV19 with TRBJ2-2, with D possibly being TRBD1 (5 bases). Trimming removed 4 bases from V and 6 bases from J, with 9 bases in between. This CDR3 has 13 amino acids. CDR1 LNHDA and CDR2 SQIVND come from the germline V gene (reference sequence). CDR3 bases: TGTGCCAGTAGTACCAGGGTACCCGGGGAGCTGTTTTTT. Encoded protein: CASSTRVPGELFF.

About this clone: The sample contains more than one DNA sequence encoding this CDR3. This chain uses TRBV9 with TRBJ2-3; D may be TRBD1 (6 bases). Trimming left V 4 bases short and J 2 bases short, with 11 bases between. The germline CDR1 and CDR2 sequences are SGDLS and YYNGEE. The CDR3 spans 14 residues. The CDR3 here is CASSPGQPTDTQYF. DNA for the CDR3: TGTGCCAGCAGCCCGGGACAACCCACAGATACGCAGTATTTT.

With regard to this clone: The sample has other DNA sequences that encode this CDR3 too. The chain employs TRBV7-9 and TRBJ2-1, with 11 bases lining up with TRBD2. V lost 5 bases and J lost 6; bases outside the gene matches: 3. This CDR3 has 14 residues. CDR1 is SEHNR and CDR2 is FQNEAQ in the germline V gene (reference sequence). The CDR3 loop is CASSLTSGGNEQFF. CDR3 coding DNA: TGTGCCAGCAGCCTCACTAGCGGGGGCAATGAGCAGTTCTTC.

The chain couples TRBV6-1 to TRBJ1-4; D ambiguous. The germline V gene has CDR1 MNHNS and CDR2 SASEGT. The CDR3 runs 16 residues. V shed 4 bases and J shed 3 bases, with 15 bases lying between them. The CDR3 sequence is CASSAKPGPSNEKLFF. CDR3 in DNA: TGTGCCAGCAGTGCGAAACCCGGGCCTTCTAATGAAAAACTGTTTTTT.

The V call is TRBV13, the J call TRBJ2-7; a weak D match, TRBD1 (6 bases). V was cut by 5 bases and J by 6 bases, with 14 bases left in between. The CDR3 loop spans 13 amino acids. The germline V gene has CDR1 PRHDT and CDR2 FYEKMQ (reference sequence). The CDR3 spells CASSTTGTSEQYF. The CDR3 DNA reads as TGTGCCAGCAGCACTACAGGGACGTCCGAGCAGTACTTC.

The chain recombines TRBV5-1 with TRBJ1-4; 10 bases are shared with TRBD1. Germline V CDR1 and CDR2: SGHRS, YFSETQ. This CDR3 has 17 residues. V gave up 0 bases and J gave up 0 bases; unmatched junction bases: 2. The CDR3 region is CASSLVGQGATNEKLFF. In DNA, the CDR3 is TGCGCCAGCAGCTTGGTTGGACAGGGGGCAACTAATGAAAAACTGTTTTTT.

The chain employs TRBV7-9 and TRBJ2-7; 7 bases line up with TRBD2. This CDR3 region has 14 residues. The ends lost 2 bases at V and 3 bases at J; junction bases unmatched: 4. From germline, CDR1 is SEHNR and CDR2 FQNEAQ (reference sequence). The CDR3 protein is CASSLQAGDYEQYF. CDR3 coding DNA: TGTGCCAGCAGCTTACAGGCGGGGGACTACGAGCAGTACTTC.

This clone was observed once. The sample has other DNA sequences that encode this CDR3 too. V and J are TRBV5-1 and TRBJ1-5; possible D gene TRBD1, 5 bases. V dropped 0 bases and J dropped 4 bases, with 11 bases sitting between them. The CDR3 covers 15 residues. CDR1 is SGHRS and CDR2 is YFSETQ in the germline V gene. The CDR3 protein is CASSLAGTGNQPQHF. DNA of the CDR3: TGCGCCAGCAGCTTGGCGGGGACGGGAAATCAGCCCCAGCATTTT.

This clone was found once. The chain joins TRBV7-6 to TRBJ2-7; 7 bases agree with TRBD1. This CDR3 region has 15 residues. The V gene's germline CDR1 is SGHVS and CDR2 FNYEAQ. V was clipped by 3 bases and J by 3 bases; unmatched bases: 8. The DNA for the CDR3 is TGTGCCAGCAGCTTCACCGGGACAGACAACTACGAGCAGTACTTC. Amino acid sequence: CASSFTGTDNYEQYF. The complete variable domain, with remaining parts taken from reference TRBV7-6 and TRBJ2-7, reads GAGVSQSPRYKVTKRGQDVALRCDPISGHVSLYWYRQALGQGPEFLTYFNYEAQQDKSGLPNDRFSAERPEGSISTLTIQRTEQRDSAMYRCASSFTGTDNYEQYFGPGTRLTVT.

CDR3 bases: TGTGCCAGCAGTGCCGGGACTAGCGGGCTGGGGACATTCTTC. Amino acid sequence: CASSAGTSGLGTFF. This sequence joins TRBV25-1 and TRBJ2-1; 12 positions match TRBD2. This CDR3 region has 14 residues. Germline lookup yields CDR1 MGHDK and CDR2 SYGVNS. V gave up 4 bases and J gave up 16 bases; unmatched junction bases: 11.

The chain combines TRBV10-3 with TRBJ2-5, with TRBD1 matching 9 bases. The CDR3 covers 16 residues. V was clipped by 0 bases and J by 9 bases; unmatched bases: 11. CDR1 is ENHRY, CDR2 SYGVKD, per germline. The CDR3 nucleotides read TGTGCCATCAGTGAGTCAGGACAGGGGAGCCCCAGGGCCCAGTACTTC. Translation gives CAISESGQGSPRAQYF.

This clone was seen a few times. A read error may explain this, as a much larger clone is one base away. The sample has other DNA sequences that encode this CDR3 too. This chain links TRBV5-1 with TRBJ2-7; D is undetermined. The CDR3 length is 11 residues. V was pared by 3 bases and J by 1 base, with 2 bases between. In germline, CDR1 is SGHRS, CDR2 YFSETQ. As DNA, the CDR3 is TGCGCCAGCAGCTCATCCTACGAGCAGTACTTC. Amino acid sequence: CASSSSYEQYF.

The chain employs TRBV6-5 and TRBJ2-1; 9 nucleotides line up with TRBD2. The CDR3 contains 14 residues. Germline CDR1 reads MNHEY; CDR2 reads SVGAGI. The V segment lost 5 bases and the J segment 7 bases; nucleotides outside the gene matches: 6. DNA of the CDR3: TGTGCCAGCAGTAGTAGCGGGAGCAGGAATGAGCAGTTCTTC. This translates into CASSSSGSRNEQFF.

Concerning this clone itself: The sample carries other DNA sequences with the same CDR3. The rearrangement links TRBV5-4 to TRBJ1-4; D remains ambiguous. Trimming cost V 4 bases and J 0 bases, with 4 bases left between them. Germline V gene lookup returns CDR1 SGHNT and CDR2 YYREEE (reference sequence). The CDR3 sequence is 13 residues long. The CDR3 DNA is TGTGCCAGCAGCAGGGCAACTAATGAAAAACTGTTTTTT. It codes for CASSRATNEKLFF.

The DNA for the CDR3 is TGTGCCATCAGTGAGTCTGGGGTGTCTAATGAAAAACTGTTTTTT. The encoded protein is CAISESGVSNEKLFF. This chain uses TRBV10-3 with TRBJ1-4, with D uncertain. Deletions cut 0 bases from V and 3 bases from J, with 8 bases between. This CDR3 comprises 15 residues. CDR1 ENHRY and CDR2 SYGVKD come from the germline V gene.